Listed here are 7 T cell receptor beta chains from one sample, sequenced in a study of regulatory T cells in long-lasting Graves disease. Regarding time point: persistent/refractory GD, antithyroid drugs over 5 years with positive TRAb. From RNA extracted from PBMCs, the TCR library was made. CDR3 regions were amplified by Arm-PCR using iRepertoire HTBI primers to build TCR beta libraries. Each CDR3 protein gets one entry after TCRdb re-called the multiplex PCR reads with MiXCR. The data contain about 430,000 distinct CDR3 sequences, roughly 23% of them singletons. The input for sequencing was peripheral blood mononuclear cells (PBMCs), taken when the disease was refractory, from a patient treated with antithyroid drugs. These receptors all stem from a female donor with Graves disease.

This clonotype was recorded once. This chain connects TRBV19 to TRBJ2-7; D is perhaps TRBD2 (5 bases). From germline, CDR1 is LNHDA and CDR2 SQIVND (reference sequence). V shed 3 bases and J shed 5 bases, with 11 bases lying between them. The CDR3 has 13 residues. The CDR3 spells CASSILGSDEQYF. The CDR3 DNA reads as TGTGCCAGTAGTATCCTTGGGAGCGACGAGCAGTACTTC.

This clonotype was counted many times. Germline is not matched at one junction end, which may reflect a read error. V gene TRBV27 combines with J gene TRBJ2-7; D is unresolved. The CDR3 totals 9 residues. Germline V gene lookup returns CDR1 MNHEY and CDR2 SMNVEV (reference sequence). The CDR3 DNA reads as TGCGCCAGCACCTACGAGCAGTACTTC. This sequence encodes CASTYEQYF.

The table lists this clonotype with a few counts. This chain uses TRBV4-2 with TRBJ2-7; a weak D match, TRBD2 (5 bases). The CDR3 consists of 15 residues. Germline V lookup: CDR1 LGHNA, CDR2 YNFKEQ. The ends were cut back, 1 base at V and 2 bases at J, with 12 bases in the middle. CDR3 residues: CASSQVARGTYEQYF. CDR3 sequence (DNA): TGTGCCAGCAGCCAAGTTGCCAGAGGGACCTACGAGCAGTACTTC.

This clonotype showed up just a few times. The rearrangement links TRBV27 to TRBJ2-5, with 9 bases identical to TRBD2. CDR1 MNHEY and CDR2 SMNVEV come from the germline V gene (reference sequence). Trimming cost V 6 bases and J 5 bases; bases outside gene matches: 16. CDR3 size: 17 residues. The CDR3 region is CASSLATRAGGPETQYF. The CDR3 bases are TGTGCCAGCAGCCTCGCAACACGAGCGGGGGGTCCGGAGACCCAGTACTTC.

This clonotype was seen ten or more times. The chain joins TRBV12-3 or TRBV12-4 to TRBJ1-1; D call uncertain. Trimming took 8 bases from V and 4 from J, leaving 11 bases between them. The CDR3 loop spans 12 amino acids. CDR3 DNA sequence: TGTGCCAGCCGAGGTGGGTTCACTGAAGCTTTCTTT. Translated: CASRGGFTEAFF.

This clonotype was counted only a few times. The chain carries TRBV14 and TRBJ1-6, with D unclear. The length of the CDR3 is 13 residues. CDR1 and CDR2 (germline): SGHDN, FVKESK. Trimming removed 2 bases from V and 10 bases from J, with 9 bases in between. The CDR3 reads CASSQWAMSPLHF. The CDR3 DNA reads TGTGCCAGCAGCCAATGGGCGATGTCACCCCTCCACTTT.

This clonotype was found a few times. The chain couples TRBV20-1 to TRBJ2-3; 7 nucleotides line up with TRBD2. V was clipped by 6 bases and J by 5 bases; unmatched bases: 11. This CDR3 contains 14 residues. Germline loops: CDR1 DFQATT, CDR2 SNEGSKA (reference sequence). The CDR3 nucleotides are TGCAGTGCGGGGCCTAGCGGCGAGGGAGATACGCAGTATTTT. This sequence encodes CSAGPSGEGDTQYF.